The clone carrying this TCR beta chain was seen a handful of times. What it recognizes is unknown. TCRbeta libraries were built with three rounds of nested PCR, modified from ARM-PCR. Each CDR3 protein gets one entry after TCRdb re-called the multiplex PCR reads with MiXCR. There are about 200,000 distinct CDR3 sequences in the sample; 70% to 75% occur only once, and 20% to 25% lies in the top ten. The template was RNA from unsorted bulk tissue. V was clipped by 3 bases and J by 0 bases, with 12 bases between them. CDR1 is SGHKS, CDR2 YYEKEE, per germline (reference sequence). This CDR3 contains 15 residues. The sample comes from a study of tumor and adjacent non-tumor tissue in lung cancer. Overall study: Patients were aged about 31 to 85, about 10 men and about five women, stage I to III. Findings and limits, study-wide: Higher tumor TCR diversity was associated with shorter survival. TCR diversity was significantly greater in tumor than normal lung tissue.

This sequence originates from a man aged 55 to 69 with non-small cell lung cancer. Source material: lung tumor tissue. The rearrangement links TRBV5-5 to TRBJ2-5; D assignment may be TRBD1 or TRBD2 (5 bases each). Here the CDR3 reads CASSSFEGYQETQYF. The CDR3 DNA reads as TGTGCCAGCAGCTCTTTTGAGGGGTACCAAGAGACCCAGTACTTC.